The next 10 T cell receptor beta chains were all read from a single sample in a study of blood T cell repertoires in COVID-19. The repertoire was sequenced with immunoSEQ multiplex PCR; TCRdb's copy has only in-frame clones and lacks some. The sample lists 100,000 to 120,000 clones, about 80% occurring once. The specimen was peripheral blood. The origin of the receptors is a woman older than 75 with acute or convalescent COVID-19.

The V call is TRBV6-6, the J call TRBJ1-3, with D perhaps matching TRBD1 (5 bases). CDR3 size: 16 residues. Germline CDR1 is MNHNY and CDR2 is SVGAGI (reference sequence). V lost 2 bases and J 4 bases, leaving 15 bases between the germline ends. In DNA, the CDR3 is TGTGCCAGCAGTTACAATCAGGGTTTAGAAGGAAACACCATATATTTT. Translation: CASSYNQGLEGNTIYF.

The J gene is TRBJ2-2, the V gene TRBV7-9; 13 positions agree with TRBD2. With 7 bases clipped from V and 6 bases from J, the junction kept 8 bases outside the gene matches. Germline V lookup: CDR1 SEHNR, CDR2 FQNEAQ (reference sequence). The CDR3 is 16 residues long. CDR3 DNA: TGTGCCAGCAAAGGACTAGCGGGAGATCTAGCCGGGGAGCTGTTTTTT. It is translated as CASKGLAGDLAGELFF.

V is TRBV5-1 and J is TRBJ2-1, with D possibly being TRBD1 (6 bases). Trimming left V 0 bases short and J 3 bases short, with 7 bases between. This CDR3 comprises 14 residues. Germline V gives CDR1 SGHRS, CDR2 YFSETQ. The CDR3 nucleotides read TGCGCCAGCAGCTTGGGGGGGCTCTACAATGAGCAGTTCTTC. Amino acid sequence: CASSLGGLYNEQFF.

This chain uses TRBV11-3 with TRBJ1-5; D is unclear. V was shortened by 8 bases and J by 9 bases, with 5 bases between the two germline ends. This CDR3 comprises 9 residues. Germline CDR1 reads SGHNT; CDR2 reads YENEEA. The CDR3 protein is CASLRPQHF. The CDR3 region has the DNA TGTGCCAGCCTCCGGCCCCAGCATTTT.

The gene calls are TRBV4-1 and TRBJ2-2; D gene ambiguous. Per germline, CDR1 MGHRA and CDR2 YSYEKL. This CDR3 is built from 15 residues. V gave up 5 bases and J gave up 3 bases, with 13 bases separating them. The CDR3 here is CASSKGSRDTGELFF. Here the CDR3 DNA reads TGCGCCAGCAGCAAAGGGTCACGGGACACCGGGGAGCTGTTTTTT.

This rearrangement joins TRBV6-5 to TRBJ1-2; 8 nucleotides align to TRBD1. This CDR3 is 13 amino acids long. CDR1 and CDR2 (germline): MNHEY, SVGAGI. With V trimmed by 4 bases and J by 7 bases, 5 bases remained unmatched. The CDR3 loop reads CASSFLDRAGYTF. The CDR3 DNA reads as TGTGCCAGCAGTTTCCTGGACAGGGCTGGCTACACCTTC.

This clone was detected only once. V usage is TRBV27 and J usage is TRBJ1-2; TRBD1 agrees at 8 bases. CDR1 and CDR2 from the germline V gene are MNHEY and SMNVEV (reference sequence). V lost 3 bases to trimming and J lost 0 bases; unmatched junction nucleotides: 12. The CDR3 length is 18 residues. The CDR3 sequence is CASSLRGDRRSANYGYTF. CDR3 sequence (DNA): TGTGCCAGCAGTTTGCGAGGGGACAGGCGTTCAGCTAACTATGGCTACACCTTC.

The CDR3 protein is CASSLGGAGGEDGYTF. CDR3 nucleotides: TGTGCCAGCAGCTTAGGAGGGGCAGGGGGCGAGGATGGCTACACCTTC. J is TRBJ1-2 and V is TRBV7-9; 8 bases are shared with TRBD1. Germline V CDR1 and CDR2: SEHNR, FQNEAQ (reference sequence). The CDR3 contains 16 residues. Losses at the gene ends were 1 base for V and 6 bases for J; bases not matched to a gene: 10.

V is TRBV4-1 and J is TRBJ1-2; 12 positions match TRBD1. This CDR3 has 18 residues. The J segment lost 4 bases and the V segment lost 1 base, leaving 10 bases of the junction unmatched. Germline V gives CDR1 MGHRA, CDR2 YSYEKL. Here the CDR3 reads CASSQVPGTGGSGYGYTF. DNA for the CDR3: TGCGCCAGCAGCCAAGTCCCCGGGACAGGGGGCTCTGGCTATGGCTACACCTTC.

The V and J genes are TRBV19 and TRBJ1-1, with a tentative D call TRBD1 (5 bases). The CDR3 loop spans 14 amino acids. V gave up 2 bases and J gave up 0 bases, with 7 bases separating them. Germline CDR1 and CDR2: LNHDA and SQIVND (reference sequence). CDR3 region: CASSIRQMNTEAFF. CDR3 nucleotides: TGTGCCAGTAGTATAAGACAGATGAACACTGAAGCTTTCTTT.